This TCR beta chain came from a study of CD4+ T cells in melanoma. Overall study results and limits: A reported correlation linked neoantigen-specific CD4+ T cells to CD8+, macrophage and B cell function. In melanoma, neoantigen-specific CD4+ T cells reportedly differed in differentiation state.

The germline V and J ends were trimmed by 5 bases and 4 bases, with 11 bases remaining between them. The length of the CDR3 is 13 residues. Of note for this clone: The target antigen is unknown.

Measured with immunoSEQ multiplex PCR; TCRdb has only the in-frame clones, and not every one. The sample holds about 10,000 clones, around 67% seen once. The sequencing input was cells from a culture (not recorded whether cultured in vitro). The V call is TRBV12-3 or TRBV12-4, the J call TRBJ1-2; tentatively, D is TRBD1 (6 bases). The TCR was taken from a human donor with melanoma. The CDR3 DNA sequence: TGTGCCAGCAGTCCGACAGGCTTCTATGGCTACACCTTC. Translation gives CASSPTGFYGYTF.